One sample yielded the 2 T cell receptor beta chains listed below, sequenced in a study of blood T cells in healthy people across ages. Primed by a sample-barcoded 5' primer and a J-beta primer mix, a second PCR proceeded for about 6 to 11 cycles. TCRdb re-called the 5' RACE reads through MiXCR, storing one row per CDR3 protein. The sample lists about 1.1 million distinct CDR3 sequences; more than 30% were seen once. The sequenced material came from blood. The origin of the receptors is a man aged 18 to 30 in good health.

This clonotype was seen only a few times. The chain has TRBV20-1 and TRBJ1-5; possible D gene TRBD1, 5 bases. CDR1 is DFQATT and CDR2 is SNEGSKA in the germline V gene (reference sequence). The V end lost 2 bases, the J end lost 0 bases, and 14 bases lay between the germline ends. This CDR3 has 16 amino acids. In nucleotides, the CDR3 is TGCAGTGCTAGACTGGGGGACGGGTATAGCAATCAGCCCCAGCATTTT. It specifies CSARLGDGYSNQPQHF.

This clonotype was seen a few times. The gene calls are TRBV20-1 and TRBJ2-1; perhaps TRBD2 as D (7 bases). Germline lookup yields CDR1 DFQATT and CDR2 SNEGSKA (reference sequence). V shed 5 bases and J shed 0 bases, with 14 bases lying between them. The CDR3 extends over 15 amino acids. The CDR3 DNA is TGCAGTGCTCTGAGGGGGGGGATCTCCTACAATGAGCAGTTCTTC. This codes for CSALRGGISYNEQFF.